What follows is one T cell receptor (beta chain) and its context. Assay used: immunoSEQ multiplex PCR; TCRdb lists only in-frame clones, some missing. The table shows approximately 92,000 clones, with roughly 95% occurring only once. The CDR3 consists of 11 residues. V lost 6 bases, J lost 12 bases, and 12 bases lay in between. In germline, CDR1 is SNHLY, CDR2 FYNNEI. This sample was included in a study of technical replicates of blood from several donors. What was sequenced was T cells isolated from PBMCs. This sequence joins TRBV2 and TRBJ2-1; D not certain. The receptor was derived from a human donor in good health. In DNA, the CDR3 is TGTGCCAGCAGGGCCAGGTCTTGGCAGTTCTTC. Amino acids: CASRARSWQFF. The whole variable domain, remainder taken from reference TRBV2 and TRBJ2-1, is EPEVTQTPSHQVTQMGQEVILRCVPISNHLYFYWYRQILGQKVEFLVSFYNNEISEKSEIFDDQFSVERPDGSNFTLKIRSTKLEDSAMYFCASRARSWQFFGPGTRLTVL.